This T cell receptor (beta chain) stems from a study of blood T cell repertoires in COVID-19. The protocol was immunoSEQ multiplex PCR, while the TCRdb copy is restricted to in-frame clones and leaves out a portion. The sample has 170,000 or so clones, around 82% seen once; the top ten hold roughly 14%. V shed 1 base and J shed 5 bases, with 14 bases lying between them. CDR3 length: 15 residues. CDR1 and CDR2 (germline): MNHNS, SASEGT. The chain employs TRBV6-1 and TRBJ2-5; D is possibly TRBD1 (5 bases). The receptor was derived from a man in his late teens or twenties with active or convalescent COVID-19. Sequenced sample: peripheral blood. The CDR3 nucleotides are TGTGCCAGCAGTGAAGGTGGGCAGGGCGGCGAGACCCAGTACTTC. Amino acids: CASSEGGQGGETQYF.